What follows is one T cell receptor beta chain and its context. This clone was detected only once. Its target antigen remains unknown. No qualities accompany the bases; no much larger clone lies one base away. This specimen comes from a study of blood T cell repertoires in COVID-19 (TCRdb year 2020). A note on the overall study: The collaborator samples originated in the United States, Italy and Spain and spanned the acute and convalescent phases of COVID-19. The material from the prospective study consisted of cDNA or gDNA derived from T cells, B-cell-depleted T cells, or PBMCs. The dataset comprised deeply sampled blood TCRbeta repertoires from subjects exposed to, actively infected with, or recovered from COVID-19. A freely available public database, intended as a resource for researchers studying the immune response to SARS-CoV-2, is where the repertoires were released. The samples were drawn from the first 160 participants of the ongoing ImmuneRACE study and from about 1,200 subjects provided by 6 global collaborators. A de-identified subject ID, COVID-19 status, age in years and sex were almost always included in the sample metadata. HLA class I and class II types, where available, came from metadata supplied by the sample provider rather than from assay-based typing. Study-level results and caveats: The quantity of clinical and demographic metadata differed by source and by participant and was supplied without curation.

The germline V gene (reference sequence) yields SGHKS for CDR1 and YYEKEE for CDR2. V loses 4 bases at its end and J loses 5 bases; junction bases beyond the gene matches: 8. From cysteine to valine, the CDR3 is 15 amino acids long. Kept here is only the CDR3 DNA, which spans 45 bases and is read in frame from base 1. TCRbeta CDR3 regions were amplified from genomic DNA using the immunoSEQ Assay, a bias-controlled multiplex PCR. In the paper's pipeline: The number of nucleated cells in each sample was estimated from the amplification of reference gene primers within the assay. To quantify the absolute abundance of each unique TCRbeta CDR3 rearrangement, sequence reads were collapsed and filtered. For each sample, productive Simpson clonality was calculated by taking the square root of Simpson's diversity index across productive rearrangements. TCRdb stores this immuneACCESS table with in-frame sequences only. Part of the clones is absent; in the studies checked, under half of the shortfall reflects unresolved V genes, and no reason is known for the rest. That table furnishes V, J and clone size, whereas the DNA furnished D and trimming. The sample yields about 250,000 clones; around 85% were counted once. Over 5.5% of the sample is taken by the ten largest.

Each collaborating institution followed its own protocols to collect whole blood in K2EDTA tubes. For TCRbeta analysis, collaborators shipped samples as frozen whole blood, isolated PBMCs, or DNA extracted from either of those sample types. This chain joins TRBV5-5 to TRBJ2-7, with 11 bases matching TRBD2. The TCR was taken from a woman aged 55-70 years with active or convalescent COVID-19. Sequencing input: peripheral blood. CDR3 sequence: CASSPLAGGPHEQYV. The sequenced DNA: TGTGCCAGCAGCCCCTTAGCGGGGGGGCCCCACGAGCAGTACGTC.